One sample yielded the 15 T cell receptor beta chains listed below, sequenced in a study of T-cell reconstitution after alpha-beta-depleted transplantation in children listed by TCRdb under 2016. The library was prepared using PCR. The sequencer listed for this sample is Illumina HiSeq 2500. TCR library preparation used molecular barcoding, with unique molecular identifiers applied to normalize quantification of the TCRbeta repertoire. The public reads were reanalyzed by TCRdb: fastp trimming at Q25, MiXCR alignment, in-frame beta chains only. Each CDR3 protein appears once, grouped with its most common genes and DNA. The sample data list approximately 630,000 distinct CDR3 sequences, and under 15% of these were observed just once. The ten biggest clones cover 0.79% of the sample. This sample's treatment or condition label indicates: allogeneic hematopoietic cell transplantation with graft depleted of TCRalphabeta T cells and CD19 B cells.

Here the sequenced sample was PBMCs, taken before TCRalphabeta/CD19-depleted stem cell transplant. These receptors were taken from a girl aged 2 to 9 with congenital amegakaryocytic thrombocytopenia, due to receive a stem cell transplant.

This clonotype showed up many times. J is TRBJ2-3 and V is TRBV7-3, with D unresolved. Germline CDR1 SGHTA, CDR2 FQGTGA. The CDR3 contains 13 residues. V lost 5 bases, J lost 6 bases, and 12 bases lay in between. The CDR3 reads CASSAPSLDTQYF. In nucleotides, the CDR3 is TGTGCCAGCAGCGCCCCCTCTTTGGATACGCAGTATTTT.

This clonotype was seen many times. The chain carries TRBV29-1 and TRBJ1-4; weak D call: TRBD1 (5 bases). The V gene lost 7 bases and the J gene lost 0 bases, with 9 bases spanning the gap. Per germline, CDR1 SQVTM and CDR2 ANQGSEA. CDR3 length equals 13 residues. The CDR3 spells CSGRGPTNEKLFF. In DNA, the CDR3 is TGCAGCGGTCGGGGCCCAACTAATGAAAAACTGTTTTTT.

Points on this clonotype: The junction departs from the called germline gene at one end, perhaps through a read error. This chain connects TRBV20-1 to TRBJ2-7; 9 nucleotides align to TRBD1. The CDR3 runs 16 residues. Germline V lookup: CDR1 DFQATT, CDR2 SNEGSKA (reference sequence). The CDR3 coding sequence is TGCAGTGCTAGAGATCCACGTTTGGACAGGGGCTACGAGCTGTACTTC. It codes for CSARDPRLDRGYELYF.

This clonotype has a count of ten or more. The chain joins TRBV12-3 or TRBV12-4 to TRBJ2-7; 7 bases align to TRBD1. Germline trimming cut 6 bases from V and 3 bases from J; bases unmatched to any gene: 8. The CDR3 is 14 residues long. The CDR3, as DNA: TGTGCCAGCAGCCCGACAGGGCCGGGCTACGAGCAGTACTTC. It encodes CASSPTGPGYEQYF.

This clonotype was recorded many times. The rearrangement uses TRBV5-1 and TRBJ2-6; D is undetermined. V lost 5 bases and J lost 4, with 13 bases in between. The germline gives CDR1 SGHRS, CDR2 YFSETQ. This CDR3 spans 15 amino acids. Here the CDR3 DNA reads TGCGCCAGCAGATCCAGACCCGACGGGGCCAACGTCCTGACTTTC. This translates into CASRSRPDGANVLTF.

This clonotype was detected only a few times. The CDR3 DNA is TGTGCCAGCTCACCCGAGGGCCCGGCGGAGACCCAGTACTTC. Translating gives CASSPEGPAETQYF. The chain is built from TRBV18 and TRBJ2-5, with D perhaps TRBD2 (5 bases). This CDR3 spans 14 amino acids. Germline V gene data show CDR1 as KGHSH and CDR2 as LQKENI. The V gene lost 3 bases and the J gene lost 5 bases, with 13 bases spanning the gap.

This clonotype was detected many times. The chain uses TRBV20-1 and TRBJ2-1, with TRBD2 matching over 8 bases. Germline values: CDR1 DFQATT, CDR2 SNEGSKA (reference sequence). The CDR3 contains 15 residues. Trimming took 3 bases from V and 4 from J; bases not matched to a gene: 8. In DNA form, the CDR3 reads TGCAGTGCTAGCAGCTCGGCGGGAGGTTACAATGAGCAGTTCTTC. This gives the protein CSASSSAGGYNEQFF.

V is TRBV7-9 and J is TRBJ2-3; a possible D gene is TRBD1 (6 bases). CDR3 length: 15 residues. Germline CDR1 is SEHNR and CDR2 is FQNEAQ (reference sequence). Between the trimmed V and J ends, which lost 3 bases and 6 bases, there was a span of 16 bases. The CDR3 sequence: CASSLITGPEDTQYF. As DNA, the CDR3 is TGTGCCAGCAGCTTGATCACAGGGCCGGAGGATACGCAGTATTTT. Combining the CDR3 with reference TRBV7-9 and TRBJ2-3 gives the whole variable domain DTGVSQNPRHKITKRGQNVTFRCDPISEHNRLYWYRQTLGQGPEFLTYFQNEAQLEKSRLLSDRFSAERPKGSFSTLEIQRTEQGDSAMYLCASSLITGPEDTQYFGPGTRLTVL.

This clonotype has more than one count but fewer than ten. The genes are TRBV18 and TRBJ2-3; D unclear. V lost 4 bases to trimming and J lost 2 bases, with 7 bases between them. The germline V gene has CDR1 KGHSH and CDR2 LQKENI. The CDR3 is 13 amino acids. CDR3 sequence: CASSRGPTDTQYF. Here the CDR3 DNA reads TGTGCCAGCTCACGTGGTCCCACAGATACGCAGTATTTT.

The chain uses TRBV5-1 and TRBJ2-4, with D unclear. Per germline, CDR1 SGHRS and CDR2 YFSETQ. The V end was cut by 0 bases, the J end by 3 bases, with 13 bases between. This CDR3 is built from 16 residues. The CDR3 spells CASSLAGGWDKNIQYF. Written as DNA, the CDR3 is TGCGCCAGCAGCTTGGCCGGTGGTTGGGACAAAAACATTCAGTACTTC.

This clonotype has ten or more counts. This chain connects TRBV29-1 to TRBJ1-3, with TRBD1 as a possible D gene (6 bases). Germline-derived CDR1 and CDR2 are SQVTM and ANQGSEA. The V and J ends lost 6 bases and 0 bases respectively, with 18 bases between them. This CDR3 has 16 residues. CDR3 region: CSVLQGPSLSGNTIYF. In nucleotides, the CDR3 is TGCAGCGTCTTACAGGGACCGTCTCTCTCTGGAAACACCATATATTTT.

The table lists this clonotype with many counts. The chain links TRBV20-1 to TRBJ2-3; D is undetermined. The CDR3 covers 14 residues. Germline V CDR1 and CDR2: DFQATT, SNEGSKA (reference sequence). V was cut by 5 bases and J by 6 bases, with 18 bases left in between. CDR3 sequence: CSAPPGGGLDTQYF. CDR3 DNA sequence: TGCAGTGCTCCCCCAGGCGGTGGTTTGGATACGCAGTATTTT.

This clonotype was observed at least ten times. The rearrangement uses TRBV28 and TRBJ2-1; perhaps TRBD1 as D (6 bases). Trimming pared 6 bases from V and 3 bases from J, leaving 18 bases between. CDR1 and CDR2 from the germline V gene are MDHEN and SYDVKM. CDR3 length equals 16 residues. CDR3 coding DNA: TGTGCCAGCAGAACACCATTGGACAGACTCTACAATGAGCAGTTCTTC. Translated: CASRTPLDRLYNEQFF.

The rearrangement joins TRBV7-9 to TRBJ2-7; TRBD1 aligns across 8 bases. Trimming cost V 8 bases and J 2 bases; bases outside gene matches: 14. Germline V lookup: CDR1 SEHNR, CDR2 FQNEAQ (reference sequence). The CDR3 is 16 residues long. The chain's CDR3 is CASGGITGQGAYEQYF. CDR3 nucleotides: TGTGCCAGCGGGGGTATAACAGGACAGGGCGCCTACGAGCAGTACTTC.

The chain joins TRBV5-5 to TRBJ1-5, with no clear D. Germline assignment: CDR1 SGHKS and CDR2 YYEKEE (reference sequence). The CDR3 is made up of 15 amino acids. The V end was cut by 4 bases, the J end by 0 bases, with 11 bases between. In DNA form, the CDR3 reads TGTGCCAGCAGCCCGGACGGGATTAGCAATCAGCCCCAGCATTTT. Amino acids: CASSPDGISNQPQHF. Based on the CDR3 plus reference TRBV5-5 and TRBJ1-5, the full variable domain is DAGVTQSPTHLIKTRGQQVTLRCSPISGHKSVSWYQQVLGQGPQFIFQYYEKEERGRGNFPDRFSARQFPNYSSELNVNALLLGDSALYLCASSPDGISNQPQHFGDGTRLSIL.